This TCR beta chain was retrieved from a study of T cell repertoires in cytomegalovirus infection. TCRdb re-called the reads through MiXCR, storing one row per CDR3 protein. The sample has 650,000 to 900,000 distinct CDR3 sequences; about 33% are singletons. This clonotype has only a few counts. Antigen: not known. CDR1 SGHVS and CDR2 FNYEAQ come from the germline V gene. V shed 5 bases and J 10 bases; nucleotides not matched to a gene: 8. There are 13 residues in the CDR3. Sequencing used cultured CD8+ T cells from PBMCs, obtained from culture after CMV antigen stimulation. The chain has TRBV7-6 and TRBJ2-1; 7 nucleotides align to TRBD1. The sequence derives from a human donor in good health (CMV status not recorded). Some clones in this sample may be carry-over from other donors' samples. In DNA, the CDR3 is TGTGCCAGCAGCCGACGGACAGGCCAGGAGCAGTTCTTC. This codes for CASSRRTGQEQFF.